The sequence of this TCR beta chain was determined in a study of IL-32 and malignant T cell survival in cutaneous lymphoma (dated by TCRdb to the early 2020s). Regarding the complete study: High-throughput TCR sequencing tested whether surviving TCR Vbeta+ T cells in IL-32 cultures were the malignant clone rather than benign T cells sharing that Vbeta. Two CTCL donors were studied by high-throughput TCR sequencing, confirming IL-32beta supported malignant T cell survival in vitro.

Blood samples came from patients with leukemic cutaneous T cell lymphoma (Sezary syndrome) treated at a US cutaneous lymphoma program. Ficoll centrifugation was used to isolate peripheral blood mononuclear cells from the blood of patients. This clone was seen more than once but under ten times. Its antigen is currently not known. No quality values exist for individual bases; no much larger clone is one base distant. Paper-wide results and their limitations: The kinetics of enhanced malignant T cell survival in culture differed somewhat from one CTCL blood donor to another. By inducing large CD14+ antigen-presenting cells that reduced apoptosis, IL-32beta appeared to support the survival of malignant T cells in vitro. TCR sequencing showed that malignant T cell TCRs persisted after in vitro culture with IL-32beta. The methods did not state the exact culture duration for the TCR-sequenced samples.

CDR1 and CDR2 (SGHAT, FQNNGV) derive from the germline V gene. The CDR3 numbers 15 residues from cysteine through phenylalanine. Only the CDR3 region is kept as DNA, spanning 45 bases read in frame from base 1. V loses 1 base, J loses 0 bases, and the germline ends lie 7 bases apart. Genomic DNA was extracted with the QIAamp DNA Mini kit and profiled by immunoSEQ using about 100-400 ng of DNA template. Entries here come from immuneACCESS through TCRdb and include only in-frame sequences with V and J called. Some clones fail to appear in such tables; in the studies checked, an unresolved V gene covers under half of the shortfall, and the cause of the remainder is unknown. For this sample there are around 2,300 clones; around 76% appear just once. The biggest ten clones account for 55% of the sample.

The clonotype originates from a human donor with cutaneous T cell lymphoma. Specimen: blood, collected on day 0. Recombination connected TRBV11-2 to TRBJ2-1; the D gene identity is not certain. The nucleotide sequence reads as follows: TGTGCCAGCAGCTTAGGGACGAGCTCCTACAATGAGCAGTTCTTC. Its protein reads: CASSLGTSSYNEQFF.